The 14 T cell receptor beta chains below come from one sample, sequenced in a study of T cells in women clearing cervical HPV infection. Only in-frame clones appear in the TCRdb table, and some are missing; sequencing was by immunoSEQ multiplex PCR. The listing contains about 18,000 clones. The specimen was blood buffy coat. These receptors all stem from a woman aged 18-69 years with a cervical HPV16 infection that either progressed to CIN3+ or cleared (not recorded which).

Turning to this clone: The read ends 3 residues early relative to the CDR3; the germline J gene fills the gap. The rearrangement links TRBV19 to TRBJ2-1, with 12 bases aligning to TRBD2. This CDR3 spans 16 amino acids. Germline V gene lookup returns CDR1 LNHDA and CDR2 SQIVND (reference sequence). V shed 5 bases, J shed 7 bases, and the junction held 9 bases outside the gene matches. CDR3 residues: CASSPLAGGVRNEQFF. Incomplete CDR3 DNA: TGTGCCAGTAGTCCACTAGCGGGAGGAGTTAGGAATGAG.

Worth noting for this clone: The read finishes 3 residues shy of the CDR3 end, and the germline J gene is used to complete it. This rearrangement joins TRBV19 to TRBJ2-5; D remains ambiguous. The CDR3 totals 13 residues. Germline CDR1 LNHDA, CDR2 SQIVND (reference sequence). The V end lost 3 bases, the J end lost 1 base, and 6 bases lay between the germline ends. The CDR3 sequence is CASSIRVQETQYF. The sequenced CDR3 bases are TGTGCCAGTAGTATCCGGGTCCAAGAGACC.

About this clone itself: The DNA ends 3 residues before the CDR3 does, and the rest of the CDR3 is filled in from the germline J gene. J is TRBJ2-3 and V is TRBV12-3 or TRBV12-4; D might be TRBD2 (7 bases). V lost 2 bases to trimming and J lost 1 base, with 19 bases between them. The CDR3 runs to 18 residues. Partial CDR3 DNA: TGTGCCAGCAGTTTACCCCGGGGGGCCCCAATAGGCACAGATACG. Protein: CASSLPRGAPIGTDT. The full CDR3 is CASSLPRGAPIGTDTQYF.

Points on this clone: Read sequence stops 3 residues before the CDR3 end, and the germline J gene provides the missing end. The J gene is TRBJ1-2, the V gene TRBV7-3, with 7 bases identical to TRBD1. Per germline, CDR1 SGHTA and CDR2 FQGTGA. The length of the CDR3 is 15 residues. The DNA read from the CDR3 is TGTGCCAGCAGCCATTCGGGACAGTCGAAGCTGGGC. It encodes CASSHSGQSKLG. The whole CDR3 region reads CASSHSGQSKLGYTF.

Comment on this clone: The read ends 3 residues before the CDR3 terminus; that terminus is restored from the germline J gene. The V call is TRBV2, the J call TRBJ1-6, with D hard to call. Germline lookup yields CDR1 SNHLY and CDR2 FYNNEI. V lost 4 bases, J lost 10 bases, and 11 bases lay in between. The CDR3 consists of 13 residues. CDR3 DNA (partial): TGTGCCAGCAGTGCAGGAGTTCCGTCACCC. The encoded protein is CASSAGVPSP. Given in full, the CDR3 is CASSAGVPSPLHF.

Of note for this clone: The observed sequence ends 3 residues before the CDR3 terminus, with the missing tail filled in from the germline J gene. J is TRBJ2-5 and V is TRBV11-2; 9 bases agree with TRBD2. The CDR3 extends over 15 amino acids. The V gene's germline CDR1 is SGHAT and CDR2 FQNNGV. J was trimmed by 5 bases and V by 2 bases; bases with no gene match: 6. The CDR3 spells CASSLNSGSWETQYF. CDR3 DNA (partial): TGTGCCAGCAGCTTAAATAGCGGGAGCTGGGAGACC.

As regards this clone: An end of the junction differs from the germline gene, which may be a read error. The read comes to an end 3 residues before the CDR3 does, leaving the germline J gene to fill in the end. The V and J genes are TRBV4-2 and TRBJ2-7; D is unclear. The germline V gene encodes CDR1 LGHNA and CDR2 YNFKEQ. The CDR3 length is 13 residues. The CDR3 bases that were read are TGCGCCAGCAGCCAAGAAAGGTCCTACGAG. It encodes CASSQERSYE. The entire CDR3 reads CASSQERSYEQYF.

Regarding this clone: The sequenced fragment ends 3 residues before the CDR3 boundary, so the rest is inferred from the germline J gene. The rearrangement uses TRBV5-1 and TRBJ1-6, with no clear D. Germline CDR1 is SGHRS and CDR2 is YFSETQ. The V and J ends lost 1 base and 10 bases respectively, with 15 bases between them. The CDR3 totals 15 residues. The CDR3 loop reads CASSLLATAGSPLHF. Incomplete CDR3 DNA: TGCGCCAGCAGCTTGTTGGCCACGGCGGGGTCACCC.

This clone registers medium-sized by frequency. The CDR3 end lies 3 residues beyond the end of the read and is filled in from the germline J gene. V is TRBV19 and J is TRBJ1-4; maybe TRBD1 (5 bases). V gave up 4 bases and J gave up 7 bases, with 10 bases separating them. From germline, CDR1 is LNHDA and CDR2 SQIVND (reference sequence). The CDR3 has 13 amino acids. The part of the CDR3 DNA that was read is TGTGCCAGTAGTAGCCAGGGTAGTGAAAAA. It codes for CASSSQGSEK. The full CDR3 reads CASSSQGSEKLFF.

About this clone itself: The sequenced fragment ends 3 residues before the CDR3 boundary, so the rest is inferred from the germline J gene. The chain uses TRBV19 and TRBJ2-2; 12 nucleotides align to TRBD2. CDR3 length: 14 amino acids. Germline CDR1 LNHDA, CDR2 SQIVND (reference sequence). V shed 4 bases and J 6 bases; nucleotides not matched to a gene: 0. The CDR3: CASSTSGGAGELFF. Incomplete CDR3 DNA: TGTGCCAGTAGTACTAGCGGGGGGGCCGGGGAG.

In the case of this clone: The read gets to within 3 residues of the CDR3 end, and the germline J gene fills in the rest. The chain has TRBV2 and TRBJ1-2; D unclear. Germline lookup yields CDR1 SNHLY and CDR2 FYNNEI. This CDR3 has 14 amino acids. Trimming took 0 bases from V and 4 from J, leaving 9 bases between them. The CDR3 sequence is CASSEALQSYGYTF. The DNA read from the CDR3 is TGTGCCAGCAGTGAAGCGCTGCAGTCCTATGGC.

Comment on this clone: The read halts 3 residues ahead of the CDR3 end, with the missing end drawn from the germline J gene. This chain links TRBV28 with TRBJ2-2; the match to TRBD2 covers 8 bases. Germline loops: CDR1 MDHEN, CDR2 SYDVKM. This CDR3 has 15 residues. Trimming removed 3 bases from V and 4 bases from J; junction bases left unmatched: 4. Partial CDR3 DNA: TGTGCCAGCAGTTTTCGGCGGGGGGTCACCGGGGAG. Protein: CASSFRRGVTGE. In full, the CDR3 is CASSFRRGVTGELFF.

As concerns this clone: Read data end 3 residues before the CDR3 end; the end is taken from the germline J gene. The chain joins TRBV19 to TRBJ2-5; 8 bases are a match to TRBD1. The CDR3 loop spans 17 amino acids. The germline CDR1 and CDR2 sequences are LNHDA and SQIVND (reference sequence). Losses at the gene ends were 4 bases for V and 5 bases for J; bases not matched to a gene: 15. The CDR3 protein is CASSTQSSGGGGETQYF. The part of the CDR3 DNA that was read is TGTGCCAGTAGTACGCAAAGCTCAGGGGGCGGCGGGGAGACC.

Of note for this clone: The sequenced fragment ends 3 residues before the CDR3 boundary, so the rest is inferred from the germline J gene. The chain joins TRBV6-2 or TRBV6-3 to TRBJ2-3; maybe TRBD1 (6 bases). With 6 bases removed from V and 1 base from J, the gap between germline ends came to 20 bases. The germline gives CDR1 MNHEY, CDR2 SVGEGT. CDR3 length: 17 amino acids. CDR3 sequence: CASSPRIARGGTDTQYF. Incomplete CDR3 DNA: TGTGCCAGCAGCCCTCGGATCGCCAGGGGAGGCACAGATACG.